The 13 T cell receptor beta chains reported below all come from one sample, sequenced in a study of early T cells in non-severe SARS-CoV-2 infection. TCRdb reanalysed the 5' RACE reads using MiXCR and keeps one entry per CDR3 protein. The sample lists about 60,000 distinct CDR3 sequences, around 13% seen once, with roughly 4.6% in the top ten. Sequencing used whole blood. The receptors stem from an adult who was a healthcare worker with PCR-confirmed SARS-CoV-2 infection or an uninfected control (not recorded which).

This clonotype was seen only a few times. The rearrangement joins TRBV6-4 to TRBJ2-1; the D gene could be TRBD1 or TRBD2 (5 bases each). V was cut by 2 bases and J by 4 bases, with 21 bases left in between. Germline CDR1 is MRHNA and CDR2 is SNTAGT. The CDR3 is 18 amino acids. The DNA of the CDR3 is TGTGCCAGCAGTGACCAGACGACGGGGCCCTTAAATTACAATGAGCAGTTCTTC. Encoded protein: CASSDQTTGPLNYNEQFF.

This clonotype was observed at least ten times. This chain connects TRBV5-5 to TRBJ1-1; no clear D. The germline V and J ends were trimmed by 4 bases and 0 bases, with 7 bases remaining between them. Looked up from germline, CDR1 is SGHKS and CDR2 is YYEKEE (reference sequence). The CDR3 covers 13 residues. CDR3 in DNA: TGTGCCAGCAGCGGAGTTATGAACACTGAAGCTTTCTTT. Its translation: CASSGVMNTEAFF.

This clonotype was counted at least ten times. The chain recombines TRBV5-1 with TRBJ2-7; possible D gene TRBD1, 5 bases. Germline V lookup: CDR1 SGHRS, CDR2 YFSETQ. CDR3 length: 14 amino acids. Trimming shortened V by 0 bases and J by 2 bases, and 9 bases separated the two germline ends. This CDR3 is CASSLDQGTYEQYF. CDR3 DNA: TGCGCCAGCAGCTTGGACCAGGGTACCTACGAGCAGTACTTC.

This chain joins TRBV7-9 and TRBJ2-5; D not certain. The ends were cut back, 0 bases at V and 2 bases at J, with 10 bases in the middle. From germline, CDR1 is SEHNR and CDR2 FQNEAQ (reference sequence). The CDR3 is 15 amino acids. CDR3 sequence (DNA): TGTGCCAGCAGCTTAGCGTCTGGGCAGCAAGAGACCCAGTACTTC. Residues: CASSLASGQQETQYF.

There are a few counts of this clonotype. This rearrangement joins TRBV9 to TRBJ1-1; possibly TRBD1 for D (6 bases). The CDR3 is 14 amino acids. Germline assignment: CDR1 SGDLS and CDR2 YYNGEE. V gave up 4 bases and J gave up 6 bases, with 16 bases separating them. Here the CDR3 reads CASSSTGTVAEAFF. DNA of the CDR3: TGTGCCAGCAGCTCGACAGGAACGGTGGCTGAAGCTTTCTTT. The entire variable domain, with the rest obtained from reference TRBV9 and TRBJ1-1, is as follows: DSGVTQTPKHLITATGQRVTLRCSPRSGDLSVYWYQQSLDQGLQFLIQYYNGEERAKGNILERFSAQQFPDLHSELNLSSLELGDSALYFCASSSTGTVAEAFFGQGTRLTVV.

In this sample, this clonotype turned up a few times. The chain employs TRBV12-3 or TRBV12-4 and TRBJ2-1; D unresolved. This CDR3 region has 14 residues. V was pared by 3 bases and J by 6 bases, with 12 bases between. CDR3 sequence: CASSFSQEPNEQFF. CDR3 nucleotide sequence: TGTGCCAGCAGTTTCTCGCAGGAGCCCAATGAGCAGTTCTTC.

This clonotype came up many times. The gene calls are TRBV6-4 and TRBJ2-1; D not certain. V was cut by 3 bases and J by 15 bases, with 12 bases left in between. The CDR3 spans 11 residues. Germline assignment: CDR1 MRHNA and CDR2 SNTAGT. The CDR3 is CASSDSKVWFF. The CDR3 DNA reads TGTGCCAGCAGTGATAGCAAGGTGTGGTTCTTC.

As regards this clonotype: One end of the junction fails to match germline, which may point to a read error. The CDR3 region has the DNA TGTACCAGCGGGACAGGGAAAAGCACAGATACGCAGTATTTT. Protein: CTSGTGKSTDTQYF. This rearrangement joins TRBV6-6 to TRBJ2-3, with TRBD1 matching 9 bases. The CDR3 length is 14 residues. Germline V gene sequence: CDR1 MNHNY, CDR2 SVGAGI (reference sequence).

This chain links TRBV29-1 with TRBJ2-1, with a weak D call TRBD2 (6 bases). Germline V gene lookup returns CDR1 SQVTM and CDR2 ANQGSEA. Trimming took off 6 bases at V and 2 bases at J, with 11 bases between the two ends. The CDR3 is made up of 13 amino acids. The CDR3 reads CSVEGTAYNEQFF. CDR3 DNA sequence: TGCAGCGTGGAGGGGACGGCCTACAATGAGCAGTTCTTC.

The genes are TRBV5-4 and TRBJ1-2, with no clear D. Trimming stripped 2 bases from V and 4 bases from J, with 18 bases between. CDR1 and CDR2 (germline): SGHNT, YYREEE (reference sequence). The CDR3 extends over 16 amino acids. The CDR3 loop is CASSFSRSQGGYGYTF. The CDR3 bases are TGTGCCAGCAGCTTTTCCCGATCTCAAGGAGGCTATGGCTACACCTTC.

This clonotype has at least ten counts. The rearrangement uses TRBV19 and TRBJ2-3; the match to TRBD2 covers 8 bases. Unmatched junction bases numbered 15, after V lost 4 bases and J lost 0 bases. The CDR3 is 19 residues long. Germline V lookup: CDR1 LNHDA, CDR2 SQIVND (reference sequence). The DNA for the CDR3 is TGTGCCAGTAGTACGCGGATATTAACTAGCGGAGTGAGCACAGATACGCAGTATTTT. Translated, it gives CASSTRILTSGVSTDTQYF. The full variable domain, completed using reference TRBV19 and TRBJ2-3, is DGGITQSPKYLFRKEGQNVTLSCEQNLNHDAMYWYRQDPGQGLRLIYYSQIVNDFQKGDIAEGYSVSREKKESFPLTVTSAQKNPTAFYLCASSTRILTSGVSTDTQYFGPGTRLTVL.

In its sample, this clonotype was seen many times. The rearrangement links TRBV11-3 to TRBJ2-1; TRBD1 might be the D (5 bases). Trimming pared 0 bases from V and 2 bases from J, leaving 17 bases between. Germline assignment: CDR1 SGHNT and CDR2 YENEEA. The CDR3 runs to 18 residues. In DNA form, the CDR3 reads TGTGCCAGCAGCTTAGATCAGGGCGGTTCTTTCGCCTACAATGAGCAGTTCTTC. It specifies CASSLDQGGSFAYNEQFF. The full variable domain, rest sourced from reference TRBV11-3 and TRBJ2-1, is EAGVVQSPRYKIIEKKQPVAFWCNPISGHNTLYWYLQNLGQGPELLIRYENEEAVDDSQLPKDRFSAERLKGVDSTLKIQPAELGDSAVYLCASSLDQGGSFAYNEQFFGPGTRLTVL.

In its sample, this clonotype was seen many times. This sequence joins TRBV13 and TRBJ2-4; D may be TRBD1 or TRBD2 (5 bases each). The CDR3 spans 16 residues. Germline V gene sequence: CDR1 PRHDT, CDR2 FYEKMQ (reference sequence). Between the trimmed V and J ends, which lost 3 bases and 1 base, there was a span of 13 bases. CDR3 DNA: TGTGCCAGCAGCTTGACCAGGGACGGGGCCAAAAACATTCAGTACTTC. This encodes CASSLTRDGAKNIQYF.